This TCR beta chain was found in a study of memory CD4+ T cells and cytomegalovirus serostatus. Study-wide findings and caveats: Suggested: most of the CMV-linked TCR signature lies in CD4+ memory cells. Median bootstrapped AUC for CMV status was about 0.96 originally, approximately 0.9 US-trained.

Single viable CD3+CD4+CD8-CD45RO+ cells were sorted as the memory CD4+ T cells. After thawing, CD4+ T cells were positively selected. A word on this clone: The antigen is undetermined.

TCRdb's copy holds only in-frame clones and misses some; the assay was immunoSEQ multiplex PCR. This table holds 35,000 to 55,000 clones, 76% found once. The sequence came from an adult in good health and CMV-seronegative. The sequenced material came from memory CD4+ T cells from blood.

CDR3 region: CASSFADRGGYGYTF. Written as DNA, the CDR3 is TGTGCCAGCAGTTTTGCGGACAGGGGAGGGTATGGCTACACCTTC. The V gene is TRBV28, the J gene TRBJ1-2, with 9 bases that match TRBD1. In germline, CDR1 is MDHEN, CDR2 SYDVKM. The CDR3 is 15 amino acids. Trimming at V came to 3 bases and at J to 5 bases, leaving 7 bases not matched to a gene.